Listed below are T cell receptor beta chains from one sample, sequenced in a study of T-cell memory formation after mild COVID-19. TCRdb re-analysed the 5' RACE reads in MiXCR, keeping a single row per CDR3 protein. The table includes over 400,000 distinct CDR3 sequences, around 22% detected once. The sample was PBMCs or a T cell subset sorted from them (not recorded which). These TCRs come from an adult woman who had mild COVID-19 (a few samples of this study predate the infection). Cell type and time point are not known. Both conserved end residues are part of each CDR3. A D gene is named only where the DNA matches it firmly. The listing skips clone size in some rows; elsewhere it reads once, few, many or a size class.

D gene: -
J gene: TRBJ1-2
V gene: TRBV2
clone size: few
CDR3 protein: CASSEKRDGYGYTF
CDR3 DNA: TGTGCCAGCAGTGAAAAACGGGACGGCTATGGCTACACCTTC

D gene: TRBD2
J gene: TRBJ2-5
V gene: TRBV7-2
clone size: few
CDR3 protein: CASSLWTGGETQYF
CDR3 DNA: TGTGCCAGCAGCTTGTGGACGGGGGGAGAGACCCAGTACTTC

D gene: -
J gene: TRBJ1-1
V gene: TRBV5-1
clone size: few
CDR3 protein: CASSLVVDTEAFF
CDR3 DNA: TGCGCCAGCAGCTTGGTTGTAGACACTGAAGCTTTCTTT

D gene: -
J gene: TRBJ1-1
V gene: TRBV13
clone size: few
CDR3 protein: CASSLGGRRTEAFF
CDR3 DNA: TGTGCCAGCAGCTTAGGGGGGCGAAGGACTGAAGCTTTCTTT

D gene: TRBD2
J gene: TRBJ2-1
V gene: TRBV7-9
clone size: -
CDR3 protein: CAHGLAHEQFF
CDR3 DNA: TGTGCCCATGGACTAGCTCACGAGCAGTTCTTC

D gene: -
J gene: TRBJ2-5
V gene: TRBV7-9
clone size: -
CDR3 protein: CASSLSGTRYQETQYF
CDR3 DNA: TGTGCCAGCAGCCTTAGCGGTACCCGGTACCAAGAGACCCAGTACTTC

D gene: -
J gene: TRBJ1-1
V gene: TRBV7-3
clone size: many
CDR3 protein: CASSWTVNTEAFF
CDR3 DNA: TGTGCCAGCAGCTGGACAGTGAACACTGAAGCTTTCTTT

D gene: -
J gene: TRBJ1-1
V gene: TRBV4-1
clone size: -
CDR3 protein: CASSQVMRNTEAFF
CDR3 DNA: TGCGCCAGCAGCCAAGTTATGAGGAACACTGAAGCTTTCTTT

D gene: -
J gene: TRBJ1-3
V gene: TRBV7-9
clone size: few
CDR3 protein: CASSLGDTSGNTIYF
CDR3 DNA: TGTGCCAGCAGCTTAGGGGACACCTCTGGAAACACCATATATTTT

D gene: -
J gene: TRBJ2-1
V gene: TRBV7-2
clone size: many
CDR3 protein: CASSLGASEKQFF
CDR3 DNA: TGTGCCAGCAGCTTAGGTGCTAGCGAGAAGCAGTTCTTC

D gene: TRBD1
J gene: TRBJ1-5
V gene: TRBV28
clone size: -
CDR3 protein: CASSSSTGRGNQPQHF
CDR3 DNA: TGTGCCAGCAGTTCGTCGACAGGGAGGGGCAATCAGCCCCAGCATTTT

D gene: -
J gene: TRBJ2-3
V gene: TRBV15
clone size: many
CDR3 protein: CATSRDMKSPDTQYF
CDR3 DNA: TGTGCCACCAGCAGAGATATGAAGTCTCCAGATACGCAGTATTTT

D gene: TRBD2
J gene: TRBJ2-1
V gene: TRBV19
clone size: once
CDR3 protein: CASSSGLAGVRFYNEQFF
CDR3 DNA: TGTGCCAGTAGTAGTGGACTAGCGGGAGTGAGGTTCTACAATGAGCAGTTCTTC

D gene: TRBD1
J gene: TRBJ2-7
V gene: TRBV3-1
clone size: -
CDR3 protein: CASSQGTGTGGREQYF
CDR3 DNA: TGTGCCAGCAGCCAAGGTACCGGGACAGGGGGCAGGGAGCAGTACTTC

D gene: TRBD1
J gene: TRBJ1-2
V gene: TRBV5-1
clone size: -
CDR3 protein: CASSLGQGAGGYTF
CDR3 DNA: TGCGCCAGCAGCTTGGGACAGGGGGCAGGTGGCTACACCTTC

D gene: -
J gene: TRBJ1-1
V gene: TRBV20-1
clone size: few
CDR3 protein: CSARERDAEAFF
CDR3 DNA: TGCAGTGCTAGAGAGCGGGACGCTGAAGCTTTCTTT

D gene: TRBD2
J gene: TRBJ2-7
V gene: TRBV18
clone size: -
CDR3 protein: CASSPSGMYEQYF
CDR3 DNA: TGTGCCAGCTCCCCTAGCGGGATGTACGAGCAGTACTTC

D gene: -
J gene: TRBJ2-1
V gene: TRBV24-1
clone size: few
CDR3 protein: CATSDTDASSYNEQFF
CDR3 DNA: TGTGCCACCAGTGACACGGACGCGAGCTCCTACAATGAGCAGTTCTTC

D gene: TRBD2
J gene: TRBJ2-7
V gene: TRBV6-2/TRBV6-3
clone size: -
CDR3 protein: CASSFLAGAHEQYF
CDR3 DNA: TGTGCCAGCAGTTTTCTAGCGGGAGCCCACGAGCAGTACTTC

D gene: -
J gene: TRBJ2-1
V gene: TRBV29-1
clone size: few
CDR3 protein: CSVELRGGAYNEQFF
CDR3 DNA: TGCAGCGTTGAATTACGTGGGGGTGCCTACAATGAGCAGTTCTTC

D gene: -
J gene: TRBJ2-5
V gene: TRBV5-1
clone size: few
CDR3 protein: CASSLVSGQETQYF
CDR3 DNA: TGCGCCAGCAGCTTGGTGTCAGGTCAAGAGACCCAGTACTTC

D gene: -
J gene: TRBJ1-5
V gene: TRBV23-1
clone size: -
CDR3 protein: CASSQARAVGGRYQPQHF
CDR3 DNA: TGCGCCAGCAGTCAAGCCCGGGCCGTCGGGGGACGGTATCAGCCCCAGCATTTT

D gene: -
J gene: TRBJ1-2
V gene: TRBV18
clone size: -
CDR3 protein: CASSHKGLDGGYTF
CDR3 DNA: TGTGCCAGCTCACATAAGGGACTCGACGGGGGCTACACCTTC

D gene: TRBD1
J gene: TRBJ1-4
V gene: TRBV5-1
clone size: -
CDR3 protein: CASSTDREGLFF
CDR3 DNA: TGCGCCAGCAGCACCGACAGGGAGGGACTGTTTTTT

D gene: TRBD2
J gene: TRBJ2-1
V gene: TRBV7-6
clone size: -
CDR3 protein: CASSLALAGAAYNEQFF
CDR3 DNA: TGTGCCAGCAGCTTAGCACTCGCGGGAGCTGCCTACAATGAGCAGTTCTTC

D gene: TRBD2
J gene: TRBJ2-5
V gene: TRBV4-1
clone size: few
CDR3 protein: CASSQSRAGVQETQYF
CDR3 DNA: TGCGCCAGCAGCCAGAGCAGAGCGGGGGTTCAAGAGACCCAGTACTTC

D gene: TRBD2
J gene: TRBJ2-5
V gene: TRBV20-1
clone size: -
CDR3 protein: CSARDRLAGVETQYF
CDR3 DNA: TGCAGTGCTAGAGATCGGCTAGCGGGAGTGGAGACCCAGTACTTC

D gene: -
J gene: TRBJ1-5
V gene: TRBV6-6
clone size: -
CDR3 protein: CASSYSLNQPQHF
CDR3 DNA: TGTGCCAGCAGTTACTCTTTGAATCAGCCCCAGCATTTT

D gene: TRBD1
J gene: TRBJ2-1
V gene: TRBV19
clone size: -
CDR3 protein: CASRLGQGGNEQFF
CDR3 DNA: TGTGCCAGTAGGCTAGGACAGGGGGGAAATGAGCAGTTCTTC

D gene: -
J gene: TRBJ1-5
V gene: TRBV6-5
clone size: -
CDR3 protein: CASGQNSNQPQHF
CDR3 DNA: TGTGCCAGCGGACAGAATAGCAATCAGCCCCAGCATTTT

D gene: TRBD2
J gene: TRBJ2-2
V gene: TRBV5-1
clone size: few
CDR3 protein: CASGSSSPPSGEAGELFF
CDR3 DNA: TGCGCCAGCGGTTCCTCGTCCCCGCCTAGCGGGGAAGCCGGGGAGCTGTTTTTT

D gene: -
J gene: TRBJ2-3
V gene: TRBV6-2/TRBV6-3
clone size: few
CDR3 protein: CASSYGSSADTQYF
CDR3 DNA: TGTGCCAGCAGTTACGGGTCTAGCGCAGATACGCAGTATTTT

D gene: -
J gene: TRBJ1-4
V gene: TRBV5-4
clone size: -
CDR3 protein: CASSKKEEVEKLFF
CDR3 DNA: TGTGCCAGCAGCAAAAAAGAAGAGGTTGAAAAACTGTTTTTT

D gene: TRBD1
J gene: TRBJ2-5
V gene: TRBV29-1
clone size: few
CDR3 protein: CSVRRDRGQETQYF
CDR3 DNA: TGCAGCGTTCGGCGGGACAGGGGGCAAGAGACCCAGTACTTC

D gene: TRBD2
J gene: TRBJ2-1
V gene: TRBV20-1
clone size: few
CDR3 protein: CSAAPADFGRYSYNEQFF
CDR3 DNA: TGCAGTGCCGCACCAGCGGATTTCGGGAGGTACTCCTACAATGAGCAGTTCTTC

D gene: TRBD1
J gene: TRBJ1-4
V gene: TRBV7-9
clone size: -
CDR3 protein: CASSLGTGANEKLFF
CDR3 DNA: TGTGCCAGCAGCTTAGGGACAGGGGCTAATGAAAAACTGTTTTTT

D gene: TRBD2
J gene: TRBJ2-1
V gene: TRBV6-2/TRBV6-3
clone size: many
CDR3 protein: CASSYDPTSGSAYNEQFF
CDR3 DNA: TGTGCCAGCAGTTACGACCCGACTAGCGGGAGCGCCTACAATGAGCAGTTCTTC

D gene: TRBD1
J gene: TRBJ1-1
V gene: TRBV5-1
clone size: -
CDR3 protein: CASSLGQGISKNTEAFF
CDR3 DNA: TGCGCCAGCAGCCTGGGACAGGGGATTAGCAAGAACACTGAAGCTTTCTTT

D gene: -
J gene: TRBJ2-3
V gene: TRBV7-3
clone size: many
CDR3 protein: CASSFGLADTQYF
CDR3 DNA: TGTGCCAGCAGCTTCGGACTGGCAGATACGCAGTATTTT

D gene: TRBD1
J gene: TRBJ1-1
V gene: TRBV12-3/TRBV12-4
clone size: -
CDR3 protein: CASSHSTGENTEAFF
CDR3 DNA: TGTGCCAGCAGCCATTCGACAGGGGAGAACACTGAAGCTTTCTTT